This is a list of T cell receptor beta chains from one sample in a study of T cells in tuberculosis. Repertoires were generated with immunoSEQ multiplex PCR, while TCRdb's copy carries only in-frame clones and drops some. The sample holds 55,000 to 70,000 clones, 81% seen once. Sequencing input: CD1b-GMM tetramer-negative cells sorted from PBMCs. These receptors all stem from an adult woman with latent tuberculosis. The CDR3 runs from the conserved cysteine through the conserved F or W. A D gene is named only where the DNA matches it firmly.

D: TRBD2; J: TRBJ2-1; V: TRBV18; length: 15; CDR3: CASSPPSGRVNEQFF
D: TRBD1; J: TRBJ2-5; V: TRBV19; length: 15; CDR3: CASSMWGQSQETQYF
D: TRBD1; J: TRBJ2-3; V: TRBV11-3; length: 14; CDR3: CASSDRGSTDTQYF
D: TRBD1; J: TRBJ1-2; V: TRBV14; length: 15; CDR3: CASSRRTGDVYGYTF
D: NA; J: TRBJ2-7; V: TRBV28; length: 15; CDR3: CASSPGLKSSYEQYF
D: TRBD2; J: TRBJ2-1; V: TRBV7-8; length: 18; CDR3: CASSLAYGGFGGRNEQFF
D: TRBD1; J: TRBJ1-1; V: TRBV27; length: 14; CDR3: CASRSTGEYTEAFF
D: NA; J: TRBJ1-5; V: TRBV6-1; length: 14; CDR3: CASSEVAGNQPQHF
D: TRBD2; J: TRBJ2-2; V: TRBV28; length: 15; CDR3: CASTSGGADTGELFF
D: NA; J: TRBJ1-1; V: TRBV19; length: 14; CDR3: CASTPTGTNTEAFF
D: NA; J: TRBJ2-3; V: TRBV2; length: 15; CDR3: CASKKSSASTDTQYF
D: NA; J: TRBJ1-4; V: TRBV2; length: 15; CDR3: CASSGAVATNEKLFF
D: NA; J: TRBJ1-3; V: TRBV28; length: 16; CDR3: CASSLIGQISGNTIYF
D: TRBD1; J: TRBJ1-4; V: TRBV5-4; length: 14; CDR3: CASSSGTGGEKLFF
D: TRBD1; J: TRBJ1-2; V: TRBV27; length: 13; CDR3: CASSLYTGGGYTF
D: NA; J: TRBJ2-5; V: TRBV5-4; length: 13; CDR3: CASSRQGGETQYF
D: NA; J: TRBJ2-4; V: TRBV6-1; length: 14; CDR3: CASSEGGNQNIQYF
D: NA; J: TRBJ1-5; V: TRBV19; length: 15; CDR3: CASSIRQGSNQPQHF
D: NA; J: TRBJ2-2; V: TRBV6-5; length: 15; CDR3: CASTLTGRVTGELFF
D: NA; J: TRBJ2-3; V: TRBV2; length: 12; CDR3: CASTRGTDTQYF
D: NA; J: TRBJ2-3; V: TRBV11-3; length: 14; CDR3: CASSFRGRADTQYF
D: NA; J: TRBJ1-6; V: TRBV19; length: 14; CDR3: CASSMDGGNSPLHF
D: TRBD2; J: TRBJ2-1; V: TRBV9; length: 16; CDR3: CASSVVSGGARNEQFF
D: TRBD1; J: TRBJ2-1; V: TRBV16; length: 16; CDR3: CASTSQGGRSYNEQFF
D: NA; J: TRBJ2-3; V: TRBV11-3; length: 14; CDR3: CASSSTAGADTQYF
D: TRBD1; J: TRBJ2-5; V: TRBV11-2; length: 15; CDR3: CASSLVGRGYETQYF
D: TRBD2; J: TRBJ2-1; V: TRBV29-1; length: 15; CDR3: CSVVRREGRANEQFF
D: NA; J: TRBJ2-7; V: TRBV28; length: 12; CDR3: CASGNSGYEQYF
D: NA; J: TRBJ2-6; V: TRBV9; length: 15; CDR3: CASSPFETGANVLTF
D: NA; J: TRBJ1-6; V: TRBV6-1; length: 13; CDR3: CASARQGDSPLHF
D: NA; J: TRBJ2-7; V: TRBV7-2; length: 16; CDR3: CASSLLSGWVSYEQYF
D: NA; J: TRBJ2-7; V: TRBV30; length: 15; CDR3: CAWRHPLPSSYEQYF
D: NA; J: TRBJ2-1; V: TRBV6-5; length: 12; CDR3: CASSYRASEQFF
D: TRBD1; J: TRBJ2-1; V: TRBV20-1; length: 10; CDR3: CSYRGHEQFF
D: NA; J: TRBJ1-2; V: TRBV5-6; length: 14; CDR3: CASSRPDFRYGYTF
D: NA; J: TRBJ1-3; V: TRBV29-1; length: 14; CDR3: CSVALGSSGNTIYF
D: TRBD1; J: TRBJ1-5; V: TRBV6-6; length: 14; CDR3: CASIGTGGGQPQHF
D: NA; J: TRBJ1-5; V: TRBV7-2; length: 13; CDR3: CASSSLSLQPQHF
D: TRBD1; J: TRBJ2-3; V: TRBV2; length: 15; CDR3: CASSPQGARTDTQYF
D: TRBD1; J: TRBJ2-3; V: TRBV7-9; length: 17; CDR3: CASSLTTGGYFADTQYF
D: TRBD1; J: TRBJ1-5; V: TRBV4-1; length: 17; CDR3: CASSPNRQGAFNQPQHF
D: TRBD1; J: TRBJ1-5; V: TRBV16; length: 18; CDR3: CASSPSRDRAQGNQPQHF
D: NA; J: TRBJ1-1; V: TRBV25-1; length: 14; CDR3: CASSPRGMGTEAFF
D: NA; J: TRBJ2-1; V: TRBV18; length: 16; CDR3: CASSPRRASFEDEQFF
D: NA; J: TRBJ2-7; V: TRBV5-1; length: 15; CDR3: CASSSQGRVSYEQYF
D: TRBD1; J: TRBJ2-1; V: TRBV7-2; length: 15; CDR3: CASSLAGGPYNEQFF
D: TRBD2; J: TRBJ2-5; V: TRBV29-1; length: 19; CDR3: CSVEAGVSGGASYQETQYF
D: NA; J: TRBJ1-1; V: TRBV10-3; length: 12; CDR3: CAISARGNEAFF
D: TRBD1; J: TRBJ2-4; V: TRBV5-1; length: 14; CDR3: CASSSAGGVNIQYF
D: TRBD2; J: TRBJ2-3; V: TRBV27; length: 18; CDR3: CASSLRPTSPTSTDTQYF
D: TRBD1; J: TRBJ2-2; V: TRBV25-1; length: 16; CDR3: CASRTTGGWGTGELFF
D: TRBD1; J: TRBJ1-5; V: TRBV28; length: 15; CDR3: CASSSTGSGVQPQHF
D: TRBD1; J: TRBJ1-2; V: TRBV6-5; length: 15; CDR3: CASSYGQGPLYGYTF
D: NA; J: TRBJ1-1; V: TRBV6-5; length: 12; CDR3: CASSPSGTEAFF